The entry that follows covers one T cell receptor beta chain sequence. Its target is unknown. The data belong to a study of OX40 agonist ivuxolimab in advanced cancers. Findings and caveats of the study: Blood T cells, both CD4+ and CD8+, expanded clonally by week 6 at 0.1 to 3.0 mg/kg.

This CDR3 region has 10 residues. V lost 7 bases and J lost 9, with 7 bases in between. The germline V gene has CDR1 SNHLY and CDR2 FYNNEI. Produced via immunoSEQ multiplex PCR; TCRdb's table is partial and in-frame only. The sample comprises around 94,000 clones, approximately 85% of which are singletons, and 3% to 4% rests with the top ten. The sequence derives from an adult with an advanced solid tumor such as melanoma, head and neck, liver or kidney cancer. The sequencing used CD4+ or CD8+ T cells sorted from blood, collected in a trial of the OX40 agonist ivuxolimab. V usage is TRBV2 and J usage is TRBJ2-1; D gene ambiguous. CDR3 nucleotide sequence: TGTGCCAGCAAGGGCCTTGAGCAGTTCTTC. Amino acids: CASKGLEQFF.